The T cell receptor (beta chain) described here comes from a study of T cells after posttransplantation cyclophosphamide. Comments on this clone: No antigen is known for it.

V gave up 6 bases and J gave up 0 bases; unmatched junction bases: 6. CDR3 length equals 15 residues. Germline CDR1 reads SNHLY; CDR2 reads FYNNEI. Study-level findings and limits: Donor CD8+ memory clones often dominated recipient blood repertoires at later times. TRB clonality was highly associated with recipient CMV seropositivity and reactivation. TRB overlap between skin or GI tissue T cells and blood was limited.

Generated by immunoSEQ multiplex PCR, the TCRdb table keeps only in-frame clones and is missing some. The table lists about 66,000 clones, about 94% of them singletons, with about 3% in the top ten. Sequencing was performed on PBMCs. This sequence joins TRBV2 and TRBJ1-2; TRBD1 agrees at 8 bases. The clonotype was recovered from a woman in her thirties in good health and a related stem cell transplant donor. The CDR3 spells CASRTGAMTNYGYTF. The CDR3 DNA follows: TGTGCCAGCAGGACAGGGGCAATGACTAACTATGGCTACACCTTC.